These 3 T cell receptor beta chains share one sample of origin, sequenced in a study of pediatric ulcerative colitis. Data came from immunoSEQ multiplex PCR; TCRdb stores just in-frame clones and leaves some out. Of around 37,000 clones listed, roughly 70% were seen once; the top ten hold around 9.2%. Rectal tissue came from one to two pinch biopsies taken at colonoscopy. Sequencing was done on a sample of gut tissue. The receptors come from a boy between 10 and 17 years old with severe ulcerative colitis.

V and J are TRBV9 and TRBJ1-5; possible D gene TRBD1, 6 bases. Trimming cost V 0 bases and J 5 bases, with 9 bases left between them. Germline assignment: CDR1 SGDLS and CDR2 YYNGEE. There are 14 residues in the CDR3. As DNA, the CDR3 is TGTGCCAGCAGCGTAGGGACAGAGGATCAGCCCCAGCATTTT. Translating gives CASSVGTEDQPQHF.

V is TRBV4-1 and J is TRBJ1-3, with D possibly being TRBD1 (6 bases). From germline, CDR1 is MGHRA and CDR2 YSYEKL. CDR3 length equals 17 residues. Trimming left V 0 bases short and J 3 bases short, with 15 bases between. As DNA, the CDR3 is TGCGCCAGCAGCCAAGACCCCTACACAGGGCTTGGAAACACCATATATTTT. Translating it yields CASSQDPYTGLGNTIYF.

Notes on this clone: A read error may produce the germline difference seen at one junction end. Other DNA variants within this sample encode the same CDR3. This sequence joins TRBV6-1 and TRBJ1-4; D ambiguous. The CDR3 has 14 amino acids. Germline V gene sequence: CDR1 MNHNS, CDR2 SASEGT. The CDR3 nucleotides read TGTGCCAGCAGTGAATTTGGAAATAATGAAAAGCTGTTTTTT. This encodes CASSEFGNNEKLFF.